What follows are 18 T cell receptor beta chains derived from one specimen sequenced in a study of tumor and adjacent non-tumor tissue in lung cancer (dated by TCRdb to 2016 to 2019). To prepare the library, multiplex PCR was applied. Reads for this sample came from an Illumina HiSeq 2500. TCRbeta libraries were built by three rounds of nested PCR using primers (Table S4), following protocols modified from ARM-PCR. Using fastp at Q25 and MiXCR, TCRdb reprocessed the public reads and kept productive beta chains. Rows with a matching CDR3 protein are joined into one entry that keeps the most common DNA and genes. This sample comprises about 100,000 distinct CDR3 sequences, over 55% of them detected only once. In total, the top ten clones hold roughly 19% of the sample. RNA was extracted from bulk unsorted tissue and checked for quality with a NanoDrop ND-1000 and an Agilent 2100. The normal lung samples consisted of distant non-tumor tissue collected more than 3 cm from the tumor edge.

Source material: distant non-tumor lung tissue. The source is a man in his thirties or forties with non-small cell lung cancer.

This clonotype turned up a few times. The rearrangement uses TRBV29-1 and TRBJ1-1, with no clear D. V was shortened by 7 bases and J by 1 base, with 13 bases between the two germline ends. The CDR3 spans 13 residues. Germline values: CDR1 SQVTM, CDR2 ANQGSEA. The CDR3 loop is CSARRVRNTEAFF. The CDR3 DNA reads TGCAGCGCTAGAAGGGTAAGGAACACTGAAGCTTTCTTT.

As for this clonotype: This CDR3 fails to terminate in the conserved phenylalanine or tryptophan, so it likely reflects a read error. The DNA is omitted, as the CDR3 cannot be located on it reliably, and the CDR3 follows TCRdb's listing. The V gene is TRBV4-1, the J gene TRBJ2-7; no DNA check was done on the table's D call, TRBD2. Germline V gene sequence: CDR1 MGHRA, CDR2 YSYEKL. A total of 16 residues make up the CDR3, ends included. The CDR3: CASSQVPGLISYEQYL.

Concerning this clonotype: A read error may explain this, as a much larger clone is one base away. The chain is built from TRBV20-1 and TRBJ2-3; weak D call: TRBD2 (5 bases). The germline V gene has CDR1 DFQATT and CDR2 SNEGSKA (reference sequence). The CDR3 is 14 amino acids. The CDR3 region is CIAPPTRATDTQYF. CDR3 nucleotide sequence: TGCATTGCTCCCCCGACGCGGGCAACAGATACGCAGTATTTT.

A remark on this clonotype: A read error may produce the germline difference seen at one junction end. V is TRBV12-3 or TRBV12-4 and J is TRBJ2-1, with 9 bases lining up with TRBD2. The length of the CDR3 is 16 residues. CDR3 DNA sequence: TGTACCAGCAGCTCCGGACTAGCGAGCTCCTACCATGAGCAGTTCTTC. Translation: CTSSSGLASSYHEQFF.

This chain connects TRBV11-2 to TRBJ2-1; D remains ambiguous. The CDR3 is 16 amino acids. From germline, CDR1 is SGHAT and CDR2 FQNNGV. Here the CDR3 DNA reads TGTGTCAGTAGCTTATATGCTGGCGCGTCCTACAATGAGCAGTTCTTC. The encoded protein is CVSSLYAGASYNEQFF.

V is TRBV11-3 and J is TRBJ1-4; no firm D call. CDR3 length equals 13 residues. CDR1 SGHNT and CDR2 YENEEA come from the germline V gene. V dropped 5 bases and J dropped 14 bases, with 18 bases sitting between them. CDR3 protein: CASSLVSGEYLFF. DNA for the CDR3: TGTGCCAGCAGCCTAGTGTCCGGTGAATATCTGTTTTTT.

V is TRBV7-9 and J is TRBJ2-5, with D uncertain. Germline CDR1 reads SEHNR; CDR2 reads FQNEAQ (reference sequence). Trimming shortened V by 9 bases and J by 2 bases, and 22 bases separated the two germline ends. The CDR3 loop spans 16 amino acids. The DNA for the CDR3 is TGTGCCAGTACCACCTATATTGTAGGGCAACAAGAGACCCAGTACTTC. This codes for CASTTYIVGQQETQYF.

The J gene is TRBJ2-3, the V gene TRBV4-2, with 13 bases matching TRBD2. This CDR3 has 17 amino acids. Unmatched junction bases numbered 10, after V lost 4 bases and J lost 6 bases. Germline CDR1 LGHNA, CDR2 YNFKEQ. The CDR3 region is CASSPVLLAGGGDTQYF. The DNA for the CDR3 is TGTGCCAGCAGCCCCGTCTTACTAGCGGGAGGGGGCGATACGCAGTATTTT.

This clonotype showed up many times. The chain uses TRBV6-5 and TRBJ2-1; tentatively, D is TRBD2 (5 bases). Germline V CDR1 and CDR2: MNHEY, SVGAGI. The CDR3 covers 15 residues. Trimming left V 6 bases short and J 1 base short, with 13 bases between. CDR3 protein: CASSPHSVSYNEQFF. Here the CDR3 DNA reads TGTGCCAGCAGCCCCCATAGCGTTTCCTACAATGAGCAGTTCTTC.

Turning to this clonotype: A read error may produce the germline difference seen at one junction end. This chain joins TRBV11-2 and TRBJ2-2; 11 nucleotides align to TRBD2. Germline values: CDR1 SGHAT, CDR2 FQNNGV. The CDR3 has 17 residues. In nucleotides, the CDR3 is TGTGCCAGCAGGTCCAGGCTAGCGGGAGGTAACACCGTGGAGCTGTTTTTT. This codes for CASRSRLAGGNTVELFF.

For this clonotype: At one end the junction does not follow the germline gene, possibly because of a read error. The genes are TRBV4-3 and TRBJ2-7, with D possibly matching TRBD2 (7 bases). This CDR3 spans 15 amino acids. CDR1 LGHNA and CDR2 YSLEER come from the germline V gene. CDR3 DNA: TGCGCCAGCAGTCAAGGGGGGGGAAGCTCCTACGAGCAGTACTTC. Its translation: CASSQGGGSSYEQYF.

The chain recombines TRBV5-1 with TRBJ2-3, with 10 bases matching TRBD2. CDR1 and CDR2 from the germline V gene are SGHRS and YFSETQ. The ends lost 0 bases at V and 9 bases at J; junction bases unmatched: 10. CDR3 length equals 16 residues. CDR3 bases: TGCGCCAGCAGCTTGGCAATAGCGGGGGGCCTAAAGACGCAGTATTTT. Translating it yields CASSLAIAGGLKTQYF.

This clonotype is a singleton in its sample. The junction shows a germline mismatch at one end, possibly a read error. The CDR3 DNA reads TGTGCCAGCAGAACAGGGGGCAGCAATCAGCACCAGCATTTT. It specifies CASRTGGSNQHQHF. The rearrangement links TRBV6-5 to TRBJ1-5, with 9 bases aligning to TRBD1. There are 14 residues in the CDR3. The V gene's germline CDR1 is MNHEY and CDR2 SVGAGI.

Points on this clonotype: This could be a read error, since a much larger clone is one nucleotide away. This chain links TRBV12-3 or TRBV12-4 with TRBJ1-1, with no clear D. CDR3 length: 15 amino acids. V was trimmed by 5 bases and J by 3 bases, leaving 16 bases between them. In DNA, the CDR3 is TGTGCCAGCAGTCGCGGCAGGAATGAGGACACTGAAGCTTTCTTT. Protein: CASSRGRNEDTEAFF.

The CDR3 protein is CASNLEDILRTDTQYF. In DNA form, the CDR3 reads TGTGCCAGCAATTTAGAGGACATATTACGCACAGATACGCAGTATTTT. The chain combines TRBV11-1 with TRBJ2-3, with D possibly TRBD1 on 5 matching bases. This CDR3 has 16 amino acids. Per the germline V gene, CDR1 is SGHAT and CDR2 is FQDESV (reference sequence). V shed 7 bases and J shed 1 base, with 18 bases lying between them.

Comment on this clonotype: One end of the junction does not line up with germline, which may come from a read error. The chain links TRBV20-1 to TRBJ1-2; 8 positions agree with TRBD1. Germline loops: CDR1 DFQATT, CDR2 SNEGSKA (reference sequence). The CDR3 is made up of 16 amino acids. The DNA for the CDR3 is TGCAGTGCTAATTTAGTTGTCGGACAGGGCTCCTATGGATACACCTTC. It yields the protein CSANLVVGQGSYGYTF.

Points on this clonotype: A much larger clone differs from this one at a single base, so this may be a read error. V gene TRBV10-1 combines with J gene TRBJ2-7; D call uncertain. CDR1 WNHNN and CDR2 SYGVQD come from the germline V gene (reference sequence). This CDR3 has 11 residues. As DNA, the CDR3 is TGCGCCAGCAGTGAGGGCCACGAGCTGTACTTC. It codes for CASSEGHELYF.

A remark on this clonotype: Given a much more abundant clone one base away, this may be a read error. CDR3 in amino acids: CSAGGGGGYEQYF. Written as DNA, the CDR3 is TGCAGTGCAGGAGGGGGAGGGGGGTACGAGCAGTACTTC. The V call is TRBV20-1, the J call TRBJ2-7; D might be TRBD2 (7 bases). The CDR3 is 13 residues long. The germline CDR1 and CDR2 sequences are DFQATT and SNEGSKA (reference sequence). V was shortened by 6 bases and J by 4 bases, with 16 bases between the two germline ends.